This T cell receptor (beta chain) was found in a study of neurological immune-mediated disorders. This clonotype was detected ten times or more. TCRdb itself ran the 5' RACE reads through MiXCR, one entry per CDR3 protein. Counted here are about 43,000 distinct CDR3 sequences, over 9.5% occurring once; the ten biggest clones make up 1.3%. This CDR3 is built from 14 residues. V was shortened by 3 bases and J by 3 bases, with 11 bases between the two germline ends. The chain couples TRBV12-3 or TRBV12-4 to TRBJ1-1; no reliable D call. Material for sequencing was PBMCs. The source is a female donor in good health. The CDR3 here is CASSFGRSYTEAFF. Written as DNA, the CDR3 is TGTGCCAGCAGTTTCGGCAGGTCATACACTGAAGCTTTCTTT.